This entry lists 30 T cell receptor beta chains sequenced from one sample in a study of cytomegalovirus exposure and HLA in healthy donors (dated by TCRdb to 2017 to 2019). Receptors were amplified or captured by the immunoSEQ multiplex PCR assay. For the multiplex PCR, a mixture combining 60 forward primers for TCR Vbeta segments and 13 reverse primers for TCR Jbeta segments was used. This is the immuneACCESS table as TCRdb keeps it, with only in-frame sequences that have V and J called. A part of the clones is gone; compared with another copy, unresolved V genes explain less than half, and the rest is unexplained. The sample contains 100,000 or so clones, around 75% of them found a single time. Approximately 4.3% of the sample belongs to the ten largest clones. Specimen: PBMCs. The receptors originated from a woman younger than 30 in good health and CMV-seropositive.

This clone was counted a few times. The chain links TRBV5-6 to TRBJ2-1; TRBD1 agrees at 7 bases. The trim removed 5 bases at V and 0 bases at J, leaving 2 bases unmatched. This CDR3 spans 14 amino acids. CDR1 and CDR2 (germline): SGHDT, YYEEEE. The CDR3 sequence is CASSNRGSYNEQFF. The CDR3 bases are TGTGCCAGCAGTAACAGGGGCTCCTACAATGAGCAGTTCTTC.

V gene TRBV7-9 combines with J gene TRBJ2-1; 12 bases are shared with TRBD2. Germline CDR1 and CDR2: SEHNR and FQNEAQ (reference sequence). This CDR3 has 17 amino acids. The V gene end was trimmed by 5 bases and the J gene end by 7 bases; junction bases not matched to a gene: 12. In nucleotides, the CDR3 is TGTGCCAGCAGCCCAAAAGGACTAGCGGGAAAGTGGAATGAGCAGTTCTTC. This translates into CASSPKGLAGKWNEQFF.

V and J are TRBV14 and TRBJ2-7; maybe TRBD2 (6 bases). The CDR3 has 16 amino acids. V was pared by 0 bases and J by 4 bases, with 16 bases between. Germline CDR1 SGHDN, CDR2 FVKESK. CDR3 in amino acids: CASSQDGGAPSYEQYF. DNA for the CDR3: TGTGCCAGCAGCCAAGATGGAGGGGCTCCTAGTTACGAGCAGTACTTC.

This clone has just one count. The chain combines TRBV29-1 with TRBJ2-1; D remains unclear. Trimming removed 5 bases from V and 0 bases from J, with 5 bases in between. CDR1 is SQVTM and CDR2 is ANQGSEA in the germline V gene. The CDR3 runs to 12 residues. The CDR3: CSVIRSYNEQFF. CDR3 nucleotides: TGCAGCGTTATCCGCTCCTACAATGAGCAGTTCTTC.

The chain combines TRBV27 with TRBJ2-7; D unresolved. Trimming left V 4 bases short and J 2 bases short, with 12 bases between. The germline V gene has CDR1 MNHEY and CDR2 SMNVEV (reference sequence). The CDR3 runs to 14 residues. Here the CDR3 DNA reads TGTGCCAGCAGTTCCCAGAGGTCCACCTACGAGCAGTACTTC. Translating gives CASSSQRSTYEQYF.

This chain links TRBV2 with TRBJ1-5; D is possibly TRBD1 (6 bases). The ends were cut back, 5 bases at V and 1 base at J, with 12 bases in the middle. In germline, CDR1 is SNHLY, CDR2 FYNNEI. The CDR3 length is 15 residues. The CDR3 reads CASSREGDSNQPQHF. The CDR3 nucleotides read TGTGCCAGCAGTAGGGAGGGGGACAGCAATCAGCCCCAGCATTTT. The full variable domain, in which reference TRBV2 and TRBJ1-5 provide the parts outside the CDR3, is EPEVTQTPSHQVTQMGQEVILRCVPISNHLYFYWYRQILGQKVEFLVSFYNNEISEKSEIFDDQFSVERPDGSNFTLKIRSTKLEDSAMYFCASSREGDSNQPQHFGDGTRLSIL.

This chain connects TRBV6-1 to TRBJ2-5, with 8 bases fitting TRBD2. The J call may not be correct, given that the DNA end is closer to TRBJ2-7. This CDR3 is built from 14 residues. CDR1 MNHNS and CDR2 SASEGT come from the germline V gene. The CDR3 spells CASNQAGVSYEQYF. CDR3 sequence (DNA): TGTGCCAGCAACCAAGCGGGAGTGTCCTACGAGCAGTACTTC.

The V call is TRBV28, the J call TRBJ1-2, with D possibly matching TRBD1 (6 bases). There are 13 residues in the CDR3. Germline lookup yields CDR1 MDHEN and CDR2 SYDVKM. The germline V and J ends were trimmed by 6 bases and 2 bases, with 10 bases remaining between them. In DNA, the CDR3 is TGTGCCAGCAGGTGGACAGTAAACTATGGCTACACCTTC. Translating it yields CASRWTVNYGYTF.

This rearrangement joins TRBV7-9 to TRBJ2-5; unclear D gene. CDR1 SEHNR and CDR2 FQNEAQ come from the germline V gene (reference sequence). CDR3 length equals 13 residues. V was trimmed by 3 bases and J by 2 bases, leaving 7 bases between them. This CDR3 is CASSFGGQETQYF. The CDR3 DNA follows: TGTGCCAGCAGCTTCGGCGGACAAGAGACCCAGTACTTC.

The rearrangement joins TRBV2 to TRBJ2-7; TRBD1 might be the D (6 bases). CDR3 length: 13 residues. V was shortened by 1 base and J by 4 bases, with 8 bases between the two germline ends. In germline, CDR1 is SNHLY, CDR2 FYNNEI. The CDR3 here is CASSEGGRYEQYF. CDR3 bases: TGTGCCAGCAGTGAAGGGGGGCGGTACGAGCAGTACTTC.

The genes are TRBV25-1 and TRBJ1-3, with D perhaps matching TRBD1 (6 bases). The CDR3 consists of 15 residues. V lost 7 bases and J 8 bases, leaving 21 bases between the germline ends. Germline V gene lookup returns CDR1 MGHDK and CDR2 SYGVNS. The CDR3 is CASTTTGILVDTIYF. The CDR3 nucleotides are TGTGCCAGCACCACAACAGGGATTTTGGTCGACACCATATATTTT.

The CDR3 loop is CASSVAAGGDYGYTF. DNA of the CDR3: TGTGCCAGCAGCGTAGCTGCGGGGGGAGACTATGGCTACACCTTC. This chain connects TRBV9 to TRBJ1-2; maybe TRBD1 (5 bases). The CDR3 totals 15 residues. Per germline, CDR1 SGDLS and CDR2 YYNGEE. V lost 0 bases to trimming and J lost 3 bases, with 12 bases between them.

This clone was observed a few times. The CDR3 sequence: CSGLASTYEQYF. The CDR3 region has the DNA TGCAGCGGACTAGCGTCAACCTACGAGCAGTACTTC. The rearrangement joins TRBV29-1 to TRBJ2-7; 8 nucleotides line up with TRBD2. This CDR3 contains 12 residues. Trimming at V came to 7 bases and at J to 2 bases, leaving 4 bases not matched to a gene. CDR1 is SQVTM and CDR2 is ANQGSEA in the germline V gene.

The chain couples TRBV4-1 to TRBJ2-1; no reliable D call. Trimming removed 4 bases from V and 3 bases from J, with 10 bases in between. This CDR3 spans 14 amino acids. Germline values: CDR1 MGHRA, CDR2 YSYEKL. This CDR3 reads CASSPKADYNEQFF. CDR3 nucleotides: TGCGCCAGCAGCCCTAAGGCGGACTACAATGAGCAGTTCTTC.

As DNA, the CDR3 is TGTGCCAGCAGCCCTGCGGCAGGGGGCACTGAAGCTTTCTTT. Translated, it gives CASSPAAGGTEAFF. V gene TRBV27 combines with J gene TRBJ1-1, with 7 nucleotides matching TRBD1. Germline-derived CDR1 and CDR2 are MNHEY and SMNVEV (reference sequence). J gave up 4 bases and V 6 bases, and 8 bases lay outside the gene matches. CDR3 length: 14 residues.

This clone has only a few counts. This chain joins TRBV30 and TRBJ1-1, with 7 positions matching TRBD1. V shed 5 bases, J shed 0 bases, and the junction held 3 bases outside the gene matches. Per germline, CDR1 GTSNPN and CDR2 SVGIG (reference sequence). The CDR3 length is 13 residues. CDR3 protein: CAWSTGMNTEAFF. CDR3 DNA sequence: TGTGCCTGGTCGACAGGGATGAACACTGAAGCTTTCTTT.

The CDR3, as DNA: TGTGCCAGCAGTGGGGGGGAGACATATATGCACTACACCTTC. Translated, it gives CASSGGETYMHYTF. V usage is TRBV2 and J usage is TRBJ1-2; D may be TRBD1 (5 bases). V was clipped by 4 bases and J by 10 bases, with 19 bases between them. This CDR3 is 14 amino acids long. Germline loops: CDR1 SNHLY, CDR2 FYNNEI.

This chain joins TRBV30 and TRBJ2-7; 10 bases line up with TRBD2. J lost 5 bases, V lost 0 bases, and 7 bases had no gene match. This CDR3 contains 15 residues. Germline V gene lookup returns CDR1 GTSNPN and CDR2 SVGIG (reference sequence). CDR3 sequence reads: CAWSVRPSGRDEQYF. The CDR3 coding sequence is TGTGCCTGGAGTGTACGTCCTAGCGGGAGAGACGAGCAGTACTTC.

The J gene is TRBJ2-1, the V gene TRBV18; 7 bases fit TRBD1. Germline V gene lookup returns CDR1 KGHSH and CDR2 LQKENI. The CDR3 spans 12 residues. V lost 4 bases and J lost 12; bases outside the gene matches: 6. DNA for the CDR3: TGTGCCAGCTCACTAGACAGGGAGCGGCAGTTCTTC. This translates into CASSLDRERQFF.

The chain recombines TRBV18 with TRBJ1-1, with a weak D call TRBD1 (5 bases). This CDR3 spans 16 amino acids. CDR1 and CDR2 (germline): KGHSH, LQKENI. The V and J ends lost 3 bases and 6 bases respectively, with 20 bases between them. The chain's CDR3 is CASSPQSRGLKAEAFF. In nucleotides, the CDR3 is TGTGCCAGCTCACCTCAGTCGCGGGGCCTTAAGGCTGAAGCTTTCTTT.

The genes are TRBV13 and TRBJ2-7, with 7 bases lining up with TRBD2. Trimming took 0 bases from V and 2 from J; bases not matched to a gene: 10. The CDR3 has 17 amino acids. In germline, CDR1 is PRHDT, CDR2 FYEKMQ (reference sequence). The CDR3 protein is CASSLGLAWTLAYEQYF. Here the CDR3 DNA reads TGTGCCAGCAGCTTAGGACTAGCGTGGACACTTGCCTACGAGCAGTACTTC. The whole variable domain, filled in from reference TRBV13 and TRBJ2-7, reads AAGVIQSPRHLIKEKRETATLKCYPIPRHDTVYWYQQGPGQDPQFLISFYEKMQSDKGSIPDRFSAQQFSDYHSELNMSSLELGDSALYFCASSLGLAWTLAYEQYFGPGTRLTVT.

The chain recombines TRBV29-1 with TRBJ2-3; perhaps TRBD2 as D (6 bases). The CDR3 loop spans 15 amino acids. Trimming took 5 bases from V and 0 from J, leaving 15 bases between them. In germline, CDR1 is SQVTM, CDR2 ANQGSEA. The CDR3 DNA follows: TGCAGCGTTTGGGGGGACGAAGCTAGCACAGATACGCAGTATTTT. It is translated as CSVWGDEASTDTQYF.

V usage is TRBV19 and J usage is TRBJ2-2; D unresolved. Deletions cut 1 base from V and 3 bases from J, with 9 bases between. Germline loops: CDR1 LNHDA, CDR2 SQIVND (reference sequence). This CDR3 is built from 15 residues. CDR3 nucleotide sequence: TGTGCCAGTAGTATAGTCTCTCCCTACACCGGGGAGCTGTTTTTT. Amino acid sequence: CASSIVSPYTGELFF.

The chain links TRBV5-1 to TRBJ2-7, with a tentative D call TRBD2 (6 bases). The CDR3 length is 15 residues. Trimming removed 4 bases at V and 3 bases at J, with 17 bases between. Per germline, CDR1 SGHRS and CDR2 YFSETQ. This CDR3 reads CASSTKRVEGYEQYF. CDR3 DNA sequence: TGCGCCAGCAGCACGAAAAGGGTGGAGGGCTACGAGCAGTACTTC. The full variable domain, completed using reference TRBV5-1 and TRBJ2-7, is KAGVTQTPRYLIKTRGQQVTLSCSPISGHRSVSWYQQTPGQGLQFLFEYFSETQRNKGNFPGRFSGRQFSNSRSEMNVSTLELGDSALYLCASSTKRVEGYEQYFGPGTRLTVT.

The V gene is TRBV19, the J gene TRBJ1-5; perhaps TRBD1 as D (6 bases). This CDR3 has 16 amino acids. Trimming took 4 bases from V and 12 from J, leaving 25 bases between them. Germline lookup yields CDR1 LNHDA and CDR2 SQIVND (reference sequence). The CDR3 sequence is CASSSRGGVSPSNQHF. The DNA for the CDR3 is TGTGCCAGTAGTAGCCGGGGGGGCGTTAGTCCTTCTAACCAGCATTTT.

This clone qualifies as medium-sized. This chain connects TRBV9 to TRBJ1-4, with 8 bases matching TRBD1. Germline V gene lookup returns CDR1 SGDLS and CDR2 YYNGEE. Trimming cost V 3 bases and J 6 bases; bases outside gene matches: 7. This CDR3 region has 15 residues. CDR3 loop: CASSEQGGEDEKLFF. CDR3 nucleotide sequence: TGTGCCAGCAGCGAACAGGGGGGCGAGGATGAAAAACTGTTTTTT.

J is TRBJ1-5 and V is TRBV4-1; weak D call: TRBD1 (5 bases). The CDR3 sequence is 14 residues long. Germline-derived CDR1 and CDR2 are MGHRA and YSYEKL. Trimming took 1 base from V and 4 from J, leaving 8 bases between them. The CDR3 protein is CASSQGKGNQPQHF. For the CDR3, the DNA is TGCGCCAGCAGCCAAGGAAAGGGGAATCAGCCCCAGCATTTT.

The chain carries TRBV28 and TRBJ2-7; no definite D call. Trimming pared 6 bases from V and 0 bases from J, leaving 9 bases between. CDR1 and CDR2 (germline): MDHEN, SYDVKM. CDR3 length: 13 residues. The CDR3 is CASSLASSYEQYF. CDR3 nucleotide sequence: TGTGCCAGCAGCCTTGCCAGCTCCTACGAGCAGTACTTC.

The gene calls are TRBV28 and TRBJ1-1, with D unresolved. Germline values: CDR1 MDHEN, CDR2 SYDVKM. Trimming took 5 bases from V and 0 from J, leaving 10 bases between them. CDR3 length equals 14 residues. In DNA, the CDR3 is TGTGCCAGCAGTCCCCGGAGGCTGAACACTGAAGCTTTCTTT. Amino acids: CASSPRRLNTEAFF.

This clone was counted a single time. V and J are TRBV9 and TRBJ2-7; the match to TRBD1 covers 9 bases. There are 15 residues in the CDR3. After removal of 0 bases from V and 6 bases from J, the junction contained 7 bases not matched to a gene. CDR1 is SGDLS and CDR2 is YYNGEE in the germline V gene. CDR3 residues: CASSVGGTGRSEQYF. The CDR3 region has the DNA TGTGCCAGCAGCGTAGGGGGGACAGGGCGATCCGAGCAGTACTTC.